The 15 T cell receptor beta chains below were found in one sample sequenced in a study of cytomegalovirus exposure and HLA in healthy donors. This PCR relied on a set of 60 Vbeta primers and 13 Jbeta primers. Clones were read by immunoSEQ multiplex PCR, and TCRdb kept only the in-frame ones, dropping some. There are around 110,000 clones in the sample; less than 80% occur only once, and more than 3% lies in the top ten. Material: PBMCs. The receptor source for this set is a man between 60 and 75 years old in good health and CMV-seronegative.

The V gene is TRBV28, the J gene TRBJ2-1; D call uncertain. V was trimmed by 7 bases and J by 0 bases, leaving 4 bases between them. CDR1 is MDHEN and CDR2 is SYDVKM in the germline V gene. The CDR3 has 12 amino acids. The CDR3 reads CASTSSYNEQFF. CDR3 nucleotide sequence: TGTGCCAGCACTAGCTCCTACAATGAGCAGTTCTTC.

The genes are TRBV6-6 and TRBJ2-3, with TRBD1 matching over 7 bases. Germline V gene sequence: CDR1 MNHNY, CDR2 SVGAGI (reference sequence). The CDR3 has 15 amino acids. J was trimmed by 3 bases and V by 0 bases; bases with no gene match: 3. The CDR3 is CASSYSDRTTDTQYF. In nucleotides, the CDR3 is TGTGCCAGCAGTTACTCGGACAGGACTACAGATACGCAGTATTTT.

This clone was counted ten times or more. The chain employs TRBV25-1 and TRBJ1-1; D gene ambiguous. The germline CDR1 and CDR2 sequences are MGHDK and SYGVNS. The CDR3 is 13 residues long. V was shortened by 1 base and J by 4 bases, with 7 bases between the two germline ends. The CDR3 region is CASSEWEGTEAFF. The CDR3 DNA reads as TGTGCCAGCAGTGAATGGGAGGGCACTGAAGCTTTCTTT.

This sequence joins TRBV4-2 and TRBJ2-5, with a possible D match to TRBD1 (6 bases). Looked up from germline, CDR1 is LGHNA and CDR2 is YNFKEQ. This CDR3 is 16 amino acids long. The germline V and J ends were trimmed by 0 bases and 5 bases, with 16 bases remaining between them. CDR3 amino acids: CASSQEGRGMYETQYF. The CDR3 DNA reads as TGTGCCAGCAGCCAAGAGGGCAGGGGCATGTACGAGACCCAGTACTTC.

This clone is medium-sized within its sample. The chain links TRBV12-5 to TRBJ1-2; tentative D call: TRBD1 (5 bases). Germline V lookup: CDR1 LGHNT, CDR2 FRNRAP. Deletions cut 5 bases from V and 4 bases from J, with 17 bases between. CDR3 length: 15 amino acids. The CDR3 DNA is TGTGCTAGTGGTCCTCCACTGAACGGGGGCTATGGCTACACCTTC. Its translation is CASGPPLNGGYGYTF.

V and J are TRBV7-2 and TRBJ2-3; weak D call: TRBD1 (5 bases). The CDR3 totals 15 residues. Trimming shortened V by 5 bases and J by 1 base, and 13 bases separated the two germline ends. Germline values: CDR1 SGHTA, CDR2 FQGNSA. The CDR3 reads CASSPAGQRTDTQYF. Here the CDR3 DNA reads TGTGCCAGCAGCCCAGCAGGGCAGCGCACAGATACGCAGTATTTT.

V usage is TRBV7-6 and J usage is TRBJ1-5; D gene uncertain. V was trimmed by 6 bases and J by 1 base, leaving 7 bases between them. Germline-derived CDR1 and CDR2 are SGHVS and FNYEAQ. The CDR3 extends over 13 amino acids. This CDR3 is CASRSGSNQPQHF. The CDR3 region has the DNA TGTGCCAGCAGGTCGGGGAGCAATCAGCCCCAGCATTTT.

This chain connects TRBV15 to TRBJ1-1; TRBD1 is a possible D gene (6 bases). Germline V lookup: CDR1 LNHNV, CDR2 YYDKDF (reference sequence). V was pared by 4 bases and J by 4 bases, with 19 bases between. The CDR3 loop spans 16 amino acids. CDR3: CATSIGAGGSGTEAFF. The CDR3 coding sequence is TGTGCCACCAGCATCGGGGCGGGGGGCTCAGGCACTGAAGCTTTCTTT.

Comments on this clone: Other DNA variants within this sample encode the same CDR3. The gene calls are TRBV18 and TRBJ2-1; unclear D gene. The CDR3 loop spans 13 amino acids. Germline V lookup: CDR1 KGHSH, CDR2 LQKENI. The ends were cut back, 3 bases at V and 5 bases at J, with 8 bases in the middle. CDR3 in amino acids: CASSPPGDNEQFF. CDR3 DNA: TGTGCCAGCTCACCGCCCGGAGACAATGAGCAGTTCTTC.

This chain uses TRBV7-9 with TRBJ1-6, with D possibly being TRBD1 (5 bases). The CDR3 has 14 amino acids. Trimming pared 6 bases from V and 8 bases from J, leaving 14 bases between. Per germline, CDR1 SEHNR and CDR2 FQNEAQ (reference sequence). CDR3 sequence (DNA): TGTGCCAGCAGTGATAGGGGCGGTTATTCACCCCTCCACTTT. It translates to CASSDRGGYSPLHF.

This clone has only a few counts. V is TRBV7-9 and J is TRBJ2-2, with D perhaps TRBD1 (5 bases). V lost 5 bases, J lost 3 bases, and 13 bases lay in between. The CDR3 runs 15 residues. Germline lookup yields CDR1 SEHNR and CDR2 FQNEAQ (reference sequence). CDR3 nucleotides: TGTGCCAGCAGCAGTTCGGTCAGGGACACCGGGGAGCTGTTTTTT. Translating gives CASSSSVRDTGELFF.

This clone has a handful of counts. The rearrangement uses TRBV2 and TRBJ1-2, with D unresolved. The CDR3 contains 13 residues. Trimming shortened V by 7 bases and J by 8 bases, and 17 bases separated the two germline ends. Looked up from germline, CDR1 is SNHLY and CDR2 is FYNNEI. Here the CDR3 DNA reads TGTGCCAGCAAGACTTCGGGGTCGAAGGGCTACACCTTC. Its protein is CASKTSGSKGYTF.

The gene calls are TRBV18 and TRBJ1-1; tentatively, D is TRBD1 (5 bases). The V gene's germline CDR1 is KGHSH and CDR2 LQKENI. Trimming took off 1 base at V and 0 bases at J, with 12 bases between the two ends. The CDR3 loop spans 16 amino acids. This CDR3 reads CASSPLAGQLNTEAFF. In nucleotides, the CDR3 is TGTGCCAGCTCACCACTGGCAGGGCAACTGAACACTGAAGCTTTCTTT. The full variable domain, its missing parts supplied by reference TRBV18 and TRBJ1-1, is NAGVMQNPRHLVRRRGQEARLRCSPMKGHSHVYWYRQLPEEGLKFMVYLQKENIIDESGMPKERFSAEFPKEGPSILRIQQVVRGDSAAYFCASSPLAGQLNTEAFFGQGTRLTVV.

The chain joins TRBV7-2 to TRBJ2-3, with TRBD2 identical over 11 bases. Germline V gene lookup returns CDR1 SGHTA and CDR2 FQGNSA. This CDR3 comprises 16 residues. The J segment lost 2 bases and the V segment lost 5 bases, leaving 6 bases of the junction unmatched. CDR3 loop: CASSTHSGGATDTQYF. CDR3 nucleotide sequence: TGTGCCAGCAGCACCCATAGCGGGGGGGCCACAGATACGCAGTATTTT.

The V and J genes are TRBV7-9 and TRBJ2-5; 9 nucleotides align to TRBD2. Germline trimming cut 3 bases from V and 2 bases from J; bases unmatched to any gene: 1. The CDR3 is made up of 14 amino acids. CDR1 and CDR2 from the germline V gene are SEHNR and FQNEAQ (reference sequence). In DNA, the CDR3 is TGTGCCAGCAGCTTTAGCGGGGGTCAAGAGACCCAGTACTTC. Amino acid sequence: CASSFSGGQETQYF. Supplemented by reference TRBV7-9 and TRBJ2-5, the full variable domain reads DTGVSQNPRHKITKRGQNVTFRCDPISEHNRLYWYRQTLGQGPEFLTYFQNEAQLEKSRLLSDRFSAERPKGSFSTLEIQRTEQGDSAMYLCASSFSGGQETQYFGPGTRLLVL.